Included here is one TCR beta chain sequence, with context. These data come from a study of blood T cell repertoires in COVID-19. Study overall: Spain, Italy and the United States supplied samples that represented acute and convalescent COVID-19.

The CDR3 sequence is 13 residues long. The V and J ends lost 10 bases and 5 bases, in that order; junction bases with no gene match: 9. CDR1 ENHRY and CDR2 SYGVKD come from the germline V gene. Participants were aged roughly 18 to 89 years from about two dozen US areas. It was within 2 weeks before study entry that exposed participants met a COVID-19 case. Methods used by the authors: Counts of nucleated cells, estimated from reference gene primer amplification, were obtained. Using immunoSEQ multiplex PCR, the repertoire was profiled, and TCRdb retains in-frame clones only, with some absent. Clone size and V and J calls were adopted from that table, with D and trimming inferred from the DNA. The sample holds 150,000 or so clones, roughly 90% seen once.

The clonotype comes from a woman in her 40s who had been exposed to COVID-19. The chain is built from TRBV10-3 and TRBJ1-1; the match to TRBD1 covers 8 bases. What was sequenced was PBMCs or T cells enriched from blood (not recorded which). This chain's CDR3 is CATRQGRGTEAFF. DNA for the CDR3: TGTGCCACTCGACAGGGGCGAGGTACTGAAGCTTTCTTT.